These 20 T cell receptor beta chains were all obtained from the same sample, sequenced in a study of T cell clonality in common variable immunodeficiency. Profiled with immunoSEQ multiplex PCR; TCRdb holds only in-frame clones, not every one. The sample has tens of thousands of clones, none seen only once. The sample was peripheral blood mononuclear cells. These receptors all come from a person between 18 and 75 years old in good health.

This clone was seen at least ten times. The read ends 3 residues early relative to the CDR3; the germline J gene fills the gap. This sequence joins TRBV7-2 and TRBJ1-2; perhaps TRBD1 as D (5 bases). This CDR3 has 14 residues. Trimming took off 5 bases at V and 5 bases at J, with 15 bases between the two ends. Per germline, CDR1 SGHTA and CDR2 FQGNSA. The CDR3 spells CASSPAGAGYGYTF. The covered CDR3 bases are TGTGCCAGCAGCCCTGCTGGGGCAGGGTATGGC.

This clone was observed many times. The CDR3 extends 3 residues past the end of the read, so its final part is completed from the germline J gene. The chain joins TRBV5-1 to TRBJ2-1, with 7 bases that match TRBD1. The CDR3 runs to 15 residues. V lost 2 bases to trimming and J lost 3 bases; unmatched junction nucleotides: 5. Germline assignment: CDR1 SGHRS and CDR2 YFSETQ. CDR3 in amino acids: CASSLTGEVYNEQFF. The CDR3 bases that were read are TGCGCCAGCAGCTTAACAGGGGAAGTCTACAATGAG.

Regarding this clone: The read ends 3 residues early relative to the CDR3; the germline J gene fills the gap. The rearrangement links TRBV2 to TRBJ2-3; 9 nucleotides line up with TRBD2. V was pared by 0 bases and J by 5 bases, with 12 bases of the junction left unmatched. The length of the CDR3 is 18 residues. Germline V gene data show CDR1 as SNHLY and CDR2 as FYNNEI. CDR3 protein: CASSEARLGGGAGDTQYF. CDR3 DNA, as far as it was read: TGTGCCAGCAGTGAAGCAAGGCTCGGCGGGGGGGCGGGAGATACG.

This clone was recorded many times. The sequence runs out 3 residues before the end of the CDR3; the remainder is reconstructed from the germline J gene. Other DNA variants within this sample encode the same CDR3. The J gene is TRBJ1-2, the V gene TRBV7-2; D remains ambiguous. V was shortened by 5 bases and J by 1 base, with 5 bases between the two germline ends. The germline gives CDR1 SGHTA, CDR2 FQGNSA. The CDR3 has 12 amino acids. The covered CDR3 bases are TGTGCCAGCAGCCCGTTTAACTATGGC. The encoded protein is CASSPFNYG. The whole CDR3 protein is CASSPFNYGYTF.

In its sample, this clone was seen many times. The CDR3 sequence is CASSPLFEQYF. The sequenced part of the CDR3 DNA is TGTGCCAGCAGCCCCCTTTTCGAG. This chain joins TRBV6-2 or TRBV6-3 and TRBJ2-7; D gene uncertain. From the germline J gene comes the end of the CDR3, since the read stops 3 residues before it. Germline lookup yields CDR1 MNHEY and CDR2 SVGEGT. V shed 6 bases and J shed 6 bases, with 9 bases lying between them. CDR3 length equals 11 residues.

There are many counts of this clone. The read falls 3 residues short of the CDR3 end, and the missing part is taken from the germline J gene. The rearrangement links TRBV7-2 to TRBJ1-6; 8 bases fit TRBD1. This CDR3 spans 15 amino acids. The trim removed 2 bases at V and 9 bases at J, leaving 6 bases unmatched. The germline gives CDR1 SGHTA, CDR2 FQGNSA. The part of the CDR3 DNA that was read is TGTGCCAGCAGCTTAATCCAGGGGGCGGTTTCACCC. Amino acid sequence: CASSLIQGAVSP. The whole CDR3 protein is CASSLIQGAVSPLHF.

The table lists this clone with many counts. The read finishes 3 residues shy of the CDR3 end, and the germline J gene is used to complete it. The chain combines TRBV29-1 with TRBJ2-7; D is undetermined. The germline CDR1 and CDR2 sequences are SQVTM and ANQGSEA. CDR3 length: 14 residues. Trimming took 6 bases from V and 0 from J, leaving 15 bases between them. Incomplete CDR3 DNA: TGCAGCGTCTCAGAGACTCCGAGCTCCTACGAG. Its protein product is CSVSETPSSYE. The CDR3, in full, reads CSVSETPSSYEQYF.

This clone showed up many times. The CDR3 extends 3 residues past the end of the read, so its final part is completed from the germline J gene. V gene TRBV7-2 combines with J gene TRBJ2-5; D is perhaps TRBD1 (5 bases). With 0 bases removed from V and 7 bases from J, the gap between germline ends came to 21 bases. In germline, CDR1 is SGHTA, CDR2 FQGNSA. CDR3 length: 17 residues. The sequenced part of the CDR3 DNA is TGTGCCAGCAGCTTAGCGTATTCTGGGCAACCTGGGGCGACC. It specifies CASSLAYSGQPGAT. The whole CDR3 reads CASSLAYSGQPGATQYF.

This clone has at least ten counts. Partial CDR3 DNA: TGTGCCTGGAGTGTTGAGGGGCCCTACGAG. Translation: CAWSVEGPYE. The CDR3, in full, reads CAWSVEGPYEQYF. The chain links TRBV30 to TRBJ2-7; tentatively, D is TRBD1 or TRBD2 (5 bases each). The read gets to within 3 residues of the CDR3 end, and the germline J gene fills in the rest. This CDR3 spans 13 amino acids. V gave up 0 bases and J gave up 2 bases, with 8 bases separating them. CDR1 and CDR2 (germline): GTSNPN, SVGIG (reference sequence). The entire variable domain, with the rest obtained from reference TRBV30 and TRBJ2-7, is as follows: SQTIHQWPATLVQPVGSPLSLECTVEGTSNPNLYWYRQAAGRGLQLLFYSVGIGQISSEVPQNLSASRPQDRQFILSSKKLLLSDSGFYLCAWSVEGPYEQYFGPGTRLTVT.

This clone was counted at least ten times. Read data end 3 residues before the CDR3 end; the end is taken from the germline J gene. The chain joins TRBV2 to TRBJ2-5; TRBD2 matches 7 bases. V lost 6 bases, J lost 3 bases, and 10 bases stayed unmatched. The CDR3 has 15 amino acids. Germline V gives CDR1 SNHLY, CDR2 FYNNEI. CDR3 loop: CASSPERGDEETQYF. The sequenced part of the CDR3 DNA is TGTGCCAGCAGCCCCGAACGGGGGGATGAAGAGACC.

This clone has at least ten counts. One end of the junction is discordant with germline, which a read error may explain. The sequenced fragment ends 3 residues before the CDR3 boundary, so the rest is inferred from the germline J gene. The V gene is TRBV5-1, the J gene TRBJ2-7; maybe TRBD1 (5 bases). CDR1 and CDR2 from the germline V gene are SGHRS and YFSETQ. The CDR3 has 13 residues. Here the CDR3 reads CASSLDIAYEQYF. The CDR3 bases that were read are TGCGCCAGCAGTTTGGACATCGCCTACGAG. The whole variable domain, filled in from reference TRBV5-1 and TRBJ2-7, reads KAGVTQTPRYLIKTRGQQVTLSCSPISGHRSVSWYQQTPGQGLQFLFEYFSETQRNKGNFPGRFSGRQFSNSRSEMNVSTLELGDSALYLCASSLDIAYEQYFGPGTRLTVT.

At least ten counts were recorded for this clone. The read ends 3 residues early relative to the CDR3; the germline J gene fills the gap. V usage is TRBV11-3 and J usage is TRBJ2-3; D gene uncertain. The CDR3 runs 13 residues. Trimming cost V 2 bases and J 3 bases, with 6 bases left between them. Germline CDR1 SGHNT, CDR2 YENEEA. Incomplete CDR3 DNA: TGTGCCAGCAGCTTACCCGGGACAGATACG. Protein: CASSLPGTDT. The CDR3 as a whole reads CASSLPGTDTQYF.

This clone appeared many times. The read ends 3 residues shy of where the CDR3 ends; the end is completed using the germline J gene. The V call is TRBV2, the J call TRBJ2-3, with D possibly TRBD1 on 5 matching bases. The CDR3 spans 15 residues. From germline, CDR1 is SNHLY and CDR2 FYNNEI. The V gene lost 1 base and the J gene lost 0 bases, with 8 bases spanning the gap. Partial CDR3 DNA: TGTGCCAGCAGTGAAGAGGACATTAGCACAGATACG. Its translation is CASSEEDISTDT. The whole CDR3 protein is CASSEEDISTDTQYF.

Ten or more counts support this clone. The read ends 3 residues shy of where the CDR3 ends; the end is completed using the germline J gene. The chain is built from TRBV5-4 and TRBJ2-3, with D perhaps TRBD2 (6 bases). V was pared by 0 bases and J by 5 bases, with 16 bases between. The CDR3 loop spans 16 amino acids. From germline, CDR1 is SGHNT and CDR2 YYREEE (reference sequence). The CDR3 DNA, read in part, is TGTGCCAGCAGCTTGGGGGGGAGACTAGAGGGAGATACG. Amino acid sequence: CASSLGGRLEGDT. Given in full, the CDR3 is CASSLGGRLEGDTQYF. The variable domain in full, with the rest retrieved from reference TRBV5-4 and TRBJ2-3, is ETGVTQSPTHLIKTRGQQVTLRCSSQSGHNTVSWYQQALGQGPQFIFQYYREEENGRGNFPPRFSGLQFPNYSSELNVNALELDDSALYLCASSLGGRLEGDTQYFGPGTRLTVL.

This clone came up many times. Coverage ceases 3 residues before the CDR3 finishes, and the germline J gene fills in the end. The rearrangement links TRBV10-2 to TRBJ2-1, with TRBD1 as a possible D gene (6 bases). CDR1 is WSHSY and CDR2 is SAAADI in the germline V gene. Between the trimmed V and J ends, which lost 2 bases and 7 bases, there was a span of 9 bases. The length of the CDR3 is 13 residues. The DNA read from the CDR3 is TGCGCCAGCAGTGAGCCAGGGGCGAATGAG. This translates into CASSEPGANE. The entire CDR3 protein reads CASSEPGANEQFF.

A remark on this clone: The read ends 3 residues early relative to the CDR3; the germline J gene fills the gap. The rearrangement joins TRBV6-1 to TRBJ1-2, with TRBD1 as a possible D gene (5 bases). CDR1 and CDR2 from the germline V gene are MNHNS and SASEGT. This CDR3 spans 16 amino acids. CDR3 amino acids: CASSGGAGGAVDTYTF. CDR3 DNA, as far as it was read: TGTGCCAGCAGTGGTGGAGCGGGGGGTGCGGTAGATACC.

This clone was counted many times. The covered CDR3 bases are TGTGCCAGCAGCGCCGGGCAGGGCTATAACGAG. This translates into CASSAGQGYNE. The complete CDR3 sequence is CASSAGQGYNEQYF. The chain uses TRBV7-9 and TRBJ2-7; possible D gene TRBD1, 5 bases. Coverage ceases 3 residues before the CDR3 finishes, and the germline J gene fills in the end. Per the germline V gene, CDR1 is SEHNR and CDR2 is FQNEAQ (reference sequence). The CDR3 extends over 14 amino acids. V lost 5 bases and J lost 5, with 16 bases in between.

This clone appeared many times. The observed sequence ends 3 residues before the CDR3 terminus, with the missing tail filled in from the germline J gene. The rearrangement links TRBV6-1 to TRBJ1-1, with 8 bases matching TRBD1. This CDR3 contains 16 residues. Germline CDR1 is MNHNS and CDR2 is SASEGT. J gave up 1 base and V 2 bases, and 6 bases lay outside the gene matches. The part of the CDR3 DNA that was read is TGTGCCAGCAGTGAACAAGTGACAGGGGCGAACACTGAA. Residues: CASSEQVTGANTE. The entire CDR3 is CASSEQVTGANTEAFF.

This clone was counted many times. The CDR3 goes on 3 residues after the read ends, and that part is filled in from the germline J gene. The chain links TRBV2 to TRBJ2-7; D perhaps matches TRBD1 (5 bases). V shed 3 bases and J shed 4 bases, with 7 bases lying between them. The length of the CDR3 is 12 residues. The germline CDR1 and CDR2 sequences are SNHLY and FYNNEI. CDR3 region: CASSDHRYEQYF. Partial CDR3 DNA: TGTGCCAGCAGTGATCACAGGTACGAG.

This clone has a count of ten or more. The sequence runs out 3 residues before the end of the CDR3; the remainder is reconstructed from the germline J gene. The gene calls are TRBV9 and TRBJ1-2; no reliable D call. CDR3 length: 14 residues. Germline CDR1 SGDLS, CDR2 YYNGEE. Trimming took 0 bases from V and 0 from J, leaving 6 bases between them. The covered CDR3 bases are TGTGCCAGCAGCGTAGTCGGGGCTAACTATGGC. It translates to CASSVVGANYG. The complete CDR3 sequence is CASSVVGANYGYTF.